This entry lists 19 T cell receptor beta chains sequenced from one sample in a study of Ad26.COV2.S vaccination and SARS-CoV-2 variants. Produced via immunoSEQ multiplex PCR; TCRdb's table is partial and in-frame only. The sample lists more than 300,000 clones; around 85% were seen once. As for treatment: around 19 received Ad26.COV2.S at low or high dose, single or two shots; several received placebo; per-sample allocation not given. After the first vaccine or placebo injection, samples were drawn on day 63. This specimen was peripheral blood, taken in a trial of Ad26.COV2.S vaccine versus placebo. These receptors originate from a person aged 18-65 years who received the Ad26.COV2.S COVID-19 vaccine or a placebo.

The chain is built from TRBV5-1 and TRBJ2-1; D possibly corresponds to TRBD1 (7 bases). The V end lost 4 bases, the J end lost 3 bases, and 20 bases lay between the germline ends. The CDR3 runs to 17 residues. Germline CDR1 SGHRS, CDR2 YFSETQ. CDR3 DNA: TGCGCCAGCAGCCCCGTGGAGGGGGCCGCCTTCTACAATGAGCAGTTCTTC. Protein: CASSPVEGAAFYNEQFF.

The chain has TRBV5-1 and TRBJ2-1, with 12 bases fitting TRBD2. The CDR3 runs to 16 residues. CDR1 and CDR2 from the germline V gene are SGHRS and YFSETQ. The trim removed 0 bases at V and 8 bases at J, leaving 6 bases unmatched. In DNA form, the CDR3 reads TGCGCCAGCAGCTTGGACCCTAGCGGGGGGGCTGATGAGCAGTTCTTC. Amino acid sequence: CASSLDPSGGADEQFF.

This clone has a single count. The gene calls are TRBV5-4 and TRBJ2-1; 13 bases are a match to TRBD2. Trimming cost V 4 bases and J 4 bases; bases outside gene matches: 5. CDR1 and CDR2 (germline): SGHNT, YYREEE (reference sequence). CDR3 size: 16 residues. DNA for the CDR3: TGTGCCAGCAGCGCGGGACTAGCGGGGCTTTACAATGAGCAGTTCTTC. Residues: CASSAGLAGLYNEQFF.

The chain combines TRBV19 with TRBJ1-5; perhaps TRBD1 as D (5 bases). CDR3 size: 18 residues. The V gene lost 3 bases and the J gene lost 0 bases, with 18 bases spanning the gap. Germline V CDR1 and CDR2: LNHDA, SQIVND (reference sequence). In DNA form, the CDR3 reads TGTGCCAGTAGTATCGCGGGGGGGGGAATTTATAGCAATCAGCCCCAGCATTTT. Its protein product is CASSIAGGGIYSNQPQHF.

This chain connects TRBV5-1 to TRBJ2-7; 11 bases align to TRBD2. The CDR3 runs to 14 residues. Germline loops: CDR1 SGHRS, CDR2 YFSETQ. The trim removed 4 bases at V and 7 bases at J, leaving 7 bases unmatched. The CDR3: CASSHLAGGGEQYF. DNA for the CDR3: TGCGCCAGCAGCCACCTAGCGGGGGGAGGTGAGCAGTACTTC.

A remark on this clone: Within the sample, other DNA sequences also encode this same CDR3. The chain joins TRBV5-1 to TRBJ1-1, with D tentatively TRBD1 (6 bases). The CDR3 sequence is 14 residues long. Trimming left V 4 bases short and J 3 bases short, with 13 bases between. Looked up from germline, CDR1 is SGHRS and CDR2 is YFSETQ. For the CDR3, the DNA is TGCGCCAGCAGCCTCAGGGGTTGGGACACTGAAGCTTTCTTT. Amino acids: CASSLRGWDTEAFF.

The V call is TRBV5-8, the J call TRBJ1-2; D possibly corresponds to TRBD1 (5 bases). V lost 5 bases and J 6 bases, leaving 20 bases between the germline ends. The CDR3 extends over 15 amino acids. Germline CDR1 and CDR2: SGHTS and YDEGEE. The CDR3 coding sequence is TGTGCCAGCAGTCGCGCCGTAGGGGTAGGGCATGGCTACACCTTC. Translated, it gives CASSRAVGVGHGYTF.

The rearrangement uses TRBV3-1 (or the pseudogene TRBV3-2) and TRBJ2-7; 7 nucleotides match TRBD2. This CDR3 spans 15 amino acids. Trimming at V came to 1 base and at J to 3 bases, leaving 6 bases not matched to a gene. From germline, CDR1 is LGHDT and CDR2 YNNKEL (reference sequence). The CDR3 loop reads CASSQGLAAVYEQYF. The CDR3 DNA sequence: TGTGCCAGCAGCCAAGGGCTAGCGGCGGTCTACGAGCAGTACTTC.

The CDR3 sequence is CASSLSAYGYTF. The CDR3 bases are TGTGCCAGCTCACTTAGCGCCTATGGCTACACCTTC. The chain links TRBV18 to TRBJ1-2; D gene ambiguous. The length of the CDR3 is 12 residues. Germline V gene sequence: CDR1 KGHSH, CDR2 LQKENI. Trimming removed 4 bases at V and 4 bases at J, with 7 bases between.

The rearrangement joins TRBV24-1 to TRBJ1-5; maybe TRBD1 (6 bases). The CDR3 totals 15 residues. Germline V gene data show CDR1 as KGHDR and CDR2 as SFDVKD. V was cut by 4 bases and J by 4 bases, with 13 bases left in between. In nucleotides, the CDR3 is TGTGCCACCAGTGAGGGTCGGGGGCCTAATCAGCCCCAGCATTTT. Translating it yields CATSEGRGPNQPQHF.

This sequence joins TRBV6-1 and TRBJ2-7; unclear D gene. CDR1 and CDR2 (germline): MNHNS, SASEGT. Trimming left V 3 bases short and J 3 bases short, with 6 bases between. This CDR3 is built from 12 residues. CDR3 loop: CASSDSYYEQYF. The CDR3 DNA reads TGTGCCAGCAGTGACAGCTACTACGAGCAGTACTTC.

The V gene is TRBV5-1, the J gene TRBJ2-7, with 8 bases matching TRBD1. The V segment lost 3 bases and the J segment 5 bases; nucleotides outside the gene matches: 4. The CDR3 loop spans 13 amino acids. Germline loops: CDR1 SGHRS, CDR2 YFSETQ. This chain's CDR3 is CASSSTGAHEQYF. As DNA, the CDR3 is TGCGCCAGCAGCTCGACAGGGGCCCACGAGCAGTACTTC.

This chain links TRBV7-9 with TRBJ1-2; TRBD1 matches at 7 bases. This CDR3 comprises 14 residues. The V segment lost 5 bases and the J segment 3 bases; nucleotides outside the gene matches: 6. Germline CDR1 is SEHNR and CDR2 is FQNEAQ (reference sequence). The CDR3 here is CASSLGQYHYGYTF. CDR3 DNA: TGTGCCAGCAGCCTGGGACAGTACCACTATGGCTACACCTTC.

The rearrangement uses TRBV18 and TRBJ1-3; D might be TRBD1 (5 bases). The CDR3 extends over 17 amino acids. Per the germline V gene, CDR1 is KGHSH and CDR2 is LQKENI. Trimming shortened V by 3 bases and J by 1 base, and 16 bases separated the two germline ends. The CDR3 bases are TGTGCCAGCTCACCGTACACCGGGACTCAATCTGGAAACACCATATATTTT. Amino acids: CASSPYTGTQSGNTIYF.

The chain has TRBV4-1 and TRBJ2-3; 7 bases match TRBD2. V lost 0 bases and J lost 4; bases outside the gene matches: 13. The CDR3 contains 18 residues. The germline V gene has CDR1 MGHRA and CDR2 YSYEKL. CDR3 region: CASSQDGRAPGGPDTQYF. The CDR3 nucleotides are TGCGCCAGCAGCCAAGATGGGAGGGCCCCGGGAGGTCCAGATACGCAGTATTTT.

The gene calls are TRBV28 and TRBJ1-5, with unresolved D. Trimming removed 1 base from V and 0 bases from J, with 10 bases in between. Germline-derived CDR1 and CDR2 are MDHEN and SYDVKM. The CDR3 sequence is 16 residues long. CDR3 sequence (DNA): TGTGCCAGCAGTTTATTTCGGGAGTATAGCAATCAGCCCCAGCATTTT. Translated: CASSLFREYSNQPQHF.

V and J are TRBV11-3 and TRBJ2-5; TRBD2 aligns across 13 bases. The CDR3 spans 17 residues. The germline V gene has CDR1 SGHNT and CDR2 YENEEA. With 5 bases clipped from V and 2 bases from J, the junction kept 8 bases outside the gene matches. The CDR3 coding sequence is TGTGCCAGCAGCCCGACTAGCGGGGGGCTGGGGCAAGAGACCCAGTACTTC. Amino acids: CASSPTSGGLGQETQYF.

The chain recombines TRBV30 with TRBJ2-5; TRBD2 might be the D (6 bases). Per germline, CDR1 GTSNPN and CDR2 SVGIG (reference sequence). This CDR3 region has 14 residues. Trimming removed 4 bases from V and 5 bases from J, with 17 bases in between. As DNA, the CDR3 is TGTGCCTGGATTCCTCGGGCTAGCGCGGAGACCCAGTACTTC. Protein: CAWIPRASAETQYF.

This chain uses TRBV5-1 with TRBJ2-3, with 9 bases matching TRBD1. Germline V lookup: CDR1 SGHRS, CDR2 YFSETQ. After removal of 6 bases from V and 2 bases from J, the junction contained 7 bases not matched to a gene. This CDR3 spans 15 amino acids. CDR3 sequence (DNA): TGCGCCAGCACTATCGGGGACAGGGACACAGATACGCAGTATTTT. As protein: CASTIGDRDTDTQYF.